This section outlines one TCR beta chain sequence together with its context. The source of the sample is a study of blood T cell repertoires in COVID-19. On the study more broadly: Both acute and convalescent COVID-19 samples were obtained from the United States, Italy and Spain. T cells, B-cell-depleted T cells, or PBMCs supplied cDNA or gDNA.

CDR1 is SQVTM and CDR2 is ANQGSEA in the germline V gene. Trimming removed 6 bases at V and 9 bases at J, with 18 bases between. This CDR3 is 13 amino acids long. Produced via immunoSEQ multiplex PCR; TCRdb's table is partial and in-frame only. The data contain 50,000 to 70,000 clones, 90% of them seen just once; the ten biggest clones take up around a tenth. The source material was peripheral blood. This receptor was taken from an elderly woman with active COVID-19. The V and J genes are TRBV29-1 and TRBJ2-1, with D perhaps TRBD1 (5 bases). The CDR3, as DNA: TGCAGCGTCCGTAGGGGCGCCTCGCGTGAGCAGTTCTTC. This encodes CSVRRGASREQFF.